The source of this T cell receptor (beta chain) is a study of T-cell reconstitution after alpha-beta-depleted transplantation in children. Trimming took 7 bases from V and 4 from J, leaving 17 bases between them. The CDR3 length is 15 residues. The authors prepared the TCRbeta library with unique molecular identifiers. MiXCR was run by TCRdb on the PCR reads, yielding one entry per CDR3 protein. The data show roughly 500,000 distinct CDR3 sequences, approximately 29% seen once. The material was PBMCs from the stem cell graft donor, obtained from the stem cell graft. This receptor was identified in a human donor who donated a stem cell graft to a child with aplastic anemia. The chain is built from TRBV12-3 or TRBV12-4 and TRBJ2-1, with D perhaps TRBD1 or TRBD2 (7 bases each). CDR3 in amino acids: CASIRAGQPYNEQFF. The CDR3 nucleotides are TGTGCCAGCATACGAGCGGGACAGCCTTACAATGAGCAGTTCTTC.